This T cell receptor (beta chain) was captured in a study of cytomegalovirus exposure and HLA in healthy donors. General study findings and limits: Rare TCR sequences predominated, though certain public TCRs were found in many donors. For TCR beta chains, V- and J-gene trimming was later linked to a missense DCLRE1C variant. Researchers counted approximately 160 TCR beta chains as cytomegalovirus-associated.

CDR3 size: 11 residues. With 5 bases removed from V and 9 bases from J, the gap between germline ends came to 11 bases. Germline loops: CDR1 DFQATT, CDR2 SNEGSKA (reference sequence). A remark on this clone: What it recognizes is unknown.

PCR used 60 Vbeta primers and 13 Jbeta primers. The table came from immunoSEQ multiplex PCR; TCRdb's copy has only in-frame clones and leaves some out. The sample carries approximately 110,000 clones, 15% recorded once. The chain carries TRBV20-1 and TRBJ2-1, with D perhaps matching TRBD2 (5 bases). The specimen was PBMCs. This sequence originates from a female donor in good health and CMV-seronegative. CDR3 amino acids: CSAVIGVEQFF. CDR3 bases: TGCAGTGCTGTCATCGGGGTTGAGCAGTTCTTC.